Following are 17 T cell receptor beta chains from one sample sequenced in a study of CD8 T cells in Susac syndrome. RNA in amounts of about 0.5 to 1 ug was reverse transcribed with random hexamers. TCRdb recomputed calls from the immunoSEQ multiplex PCR reads with MiXCR, one row per CDR3 protein. The repertoire holds about 100,000 distinct CDR3 sequences, 95% seen once, with 0.25% to 0.35% in the top ten. The sequenced sample consisted of CD8+ T cells from PBMCs. Source of these receptors: a human donor with Susac syndrome.

The gene calls are TRBV3-1 and TRBJ2-2; tentatively, D is TRBD1 or TRBD2 (5 bases each). Trimming removed 0 bases at V and 4 bases at J, with 15 bases between. The CDR3 covers 17 residues. Per the germline V gene, CDR1 is LGHDT and CDR2 is YNNKEL (reference sequence). The DNA for the CDR3 is TGTGCCAGCAGCCAAGACCCCTTCGGTGGGGGCACCGGGGAGCTGTTTTTT. The encoded protein is CASSQDPFGGGTGELFF.

The genes are TRBV2 and TRBJ2-2; D gene unclear. The CDR3 contains 13 residues. Trimming shortened V by 3 bases and J by 6 bases, and 8 bases separated the two germline ends. Germline V CDR1 and CDR2: SNHLY, FYNNEI. The CDR3 here is CASSEGLPGELFF. CDR3 sequence (DNA): TGTGCCAGCAGTGAGGGTTTGCCCGGGGAGCTGTTTTTT.

V usage is TRBV9 and J usage is TRBJ2-7, with a possible D match to TRBD2 (5 bases). Germline-derived CDR1 and CDR2 are SGDLS and YYNGEE. The CDR3 totals 14 residues. Trimming stripped 3 bases from V and 2 bases from J, with 12 bases between. The CDR3 spells CASSAFEGAYEQYF. The CDR3 DNA reads TGTGCCAGCAGCGCGTTTGAGGGAGCCTACGAGCAGTACTTC.

The chain links TRBV9 to TRBJ2-7; no clear D gene. CDR1 is SGDLS and CDR2 is YYNGEE in the germline V gene. This CDR3 contains 13 residues. The V gene lost 3 bases and the J gene lost 6 bases, with 13 bases spanning the gap. CDR3 in DNA: TGTGCCAGCAGCGGTGCCTCAATGGGCGAGCAGTACTTC. Its protein product is CASSGASMGEQYF.

V gene TRBV6-2 or TRBV6-3 combines with J gene TRBJ2-3, with 7 bases fitting TRBD2. This CDR3 region has 16 residues. CDR1 is MNHEY, CDR2 SVGEGT, per germline. The ends lost 8 bases at V and 5 bases at J; junction bases unmatched: 16. CDR3 residues: CASAPPGAGLRDTQYF. The CDR3 coding sequence is TGTGCCAGCGCTCCGCCCGGAGCGGGGTTAAGAGATACGCAGTATTTT.

The chain employs TRBV29-1 and TRBJ2-7; D remains unclear. Germline loops: CDR1 SQVTM, CDR2 ANQGSEA. The CDR3 is 13 amino acids. Deletions cut 1 base from V and 0 bases from J, with 7 bases between. The CDR3 reads CSVEGPSSYEQYF. CDR3 nucleotides: TGCAGCGTTGAAGGACCAAGCTCCTACGAGCAGTACTTC.

V and J are TRBV9 and TRBJ2-7; D unclear. Trimming removed 1 base at V and 5 bases at J, with 4 bases between. Germline values: CDR1 SGDLS, CDR2 YYNGEE. The CDR3 runs to 11 residues. CDR3: CASSVPDEQYF. DNA of the CDR3: TGTGCCAGCAGCGTACCGGACGAGCAGTACTTC.

This chain's CDR3 is CASSPVRQGALYEQYF. For the CDR3, the DNA is TGCGCCAGCAGCCCAGTCAGACAGGGGGCTTTGTACGAGCAGTACTTC. V and J are TRBV23-1 and TRBJ2-7; TRBD1 agrees at 10 bases. TRBV23-1 is annotated as an ORF whose role is uncertain. The V gene end was trimmed by 6 bases and the J gene end by 4 bases; junction bases not matched to a gene: 12. This CDR3 spans 16 amino acids.

V is TRBV12-3 or TRBV12-4 and J is TRBJ2-2, with TRBD1 matching over 7 bases. Trimming cost V 6 bases and J 4 bases; bases outside gene matches: 8. The CDR3 runs to 15 residues. The CDR3 DNA follows: TGTGCCAGCAGCGCACAGGGGACGGGCACCGGGGAGCTGTTTTTT. This codes for CASSAQGTGTGELFF.

The rearrangement links TRBV6-2 or TRBV6-3 to TRBJ2-6; D possibly uses TRBD1 or TRBD2 (5 bases each). The CDR3 length is 17 residues. Germline CDR1 is MNHEY and CDR2 is SVGEGT. V shed 8 bases and J shed 0 bases, with 17 bases lying between them. The CDR3 loop is CASGETGRSSGANVLTF. CDR3 coding DNA: TGTGCCAGCGGAGAGACGGGACGGAGCTCTGGGGCCAACGTCCTGACTTTC.

J is TRBJ2-4 and V is TRBV29-1, with D perhaps being TRBD1 or TRBD2 (5 bases each). V was shortened by 6 bases and J by 7 bases, with 10 bases between the two germline ends. The CDR3 contains 11 residues. In germline, CDR1 is SQVTM, CDR2 ANQGSEA. The CDR3 loop reads CSVGDVNIQYF. The CDR3 nucleotides are TGCAGCGTGGGGGACGTGAACATTCAGTACTTC. Based on the CDR3 plus reference TRBV29-1 and TRBJ2-4, the full variable domain is SAVISQKPSRDICQRGTSLTIQCQVDSQVTMMFWYRQQPGQSLTLIATANQGSEATYESGFVIDKFPISRPNLTFSTLTVSNMSPEDSSIYLCSVGDVNIQYFGAGTRLSVL.

The gene calls are TRBV4-1 and TRBJ2-3; D is uncertain. The CDR3 covers 14 residues. Per the germline V gene, CDR1 is MGHRA and CDR2 is YSYEKL. V gave up 1 base and J gave up 9 bases, with 14 bases separating them. In DNA, the CDR3 is TGCGCCAGCAGCCAAGGCCTTGGGGAAAGGACGCAGTATTTT. It translates to CASSQGLGERTQYF.

This chain joins TRBV20-1 and TRBJ1-1, with TRBD1 matching over 12 bases. V trimming: 6 bases; J trimming: 0 bases; junction bases outside the gene matches: 5. This CDR3 is built from 15 residues. Per the germline V gene, CDR1 is DFQATT and CDR2 is SNEGSKA (reference sequence). The CDR3 nucleotides are TGCAGTGCCTCGGGACAGGGGGCGGTGAACACTGAAGCTTTCTTT. It encodes CSASGQGAVNTEAFF.

This clonotype was seen a single time. The chain links TRBV6-1 to TRBJ2-7; D is possibly TRBD2 (5 bases). CDR3 size: 12 residues. Germline V lookup: CDR1 MNHNS, CDR2 SASEGT. The V gene lost 6 bases and the J gene lost 3 bases, with 9 bases spanning the gap. CDR3 protein: CASSGEVYEQYF. The CDR3 DNA sequence: TGTGCCAGCAGCGGGGAAGTCTACGAGCAGTACTTC.

The V and J genes are TRBV20-1 and TRBJ1-5; TRBD1 is a possible D gene (6 bases). Germline V gene data show CDR1 as DFQATT and CDR2 as SNEGSKA (reference sequence). V gave up 4 bases and J gave up 4 bases, with 17 bases separating them. This CDR3 region has 15 residues. CDR3 nucleotides: TGCAGTGCTAAAGGCGGGGGGCTGGGGAATCAGCCCCAGCATTTT. Encoded protein: CSAKGGGLGNQPQHF.

J is TRBJ2-7 and V is TRBV5-6, with D possibly TRBD1 on 6 matching bases. Germline V CDR1 and CDR2: SGHDT, YYEEEE. Trimming stripped 2 bases from V and 2 bases from J, with 8 bases between. The CDR3 totals 13 residues. The CDR3 DNA sequence: TGTGCCAGCAGCTTACAGGGCCCCTACGAGCAGTACTTC. Protein sequence: CASSLQGPYEQYF.

The chain has TRBV9 and TRBJ2-5, with 8 bases aligning to TRBD1. The V and J ends lost 3 bases and 2 bases, in that order; junction bases with no gene match: 6. This CDR3 contains 15 residues. Germline-derived CDR1 and CDR2 are SGDLS and YYNGEE. CDR3 nucleotide sequence: TGTGCCAGCAGCGCCGGACAGGGTCCTCAAGAGACCCAGTACTTC. As protein: CASSAGQGPQETQYF.